This entry features one TCR beta chain sequence. The authors' processing: Cell counts per sample came from amplifying reference gene primers. The repertoire was sequenced with immunoSEQ multiplex PCR; TCRdb's copy has only in-frame clones and lacks some. V and J calls and clone size follow that table, whereas D and trimming were derived from the DNA. The repertoire holds a few hundred thousand clones, with under 90% as singletons. The record originates from a study of blood T cell repertoires in COVID-19. CDR1 is MGHRA and CDR2 is YSYEKL in the germline V gene. The V gene end was trimmed by 4 bases and the J gene end by 3 bases; junction bases not matched to a gene: 3. This CDR3 contains 14 residues.

The rearrangement joins TRBV4-1 to TRBJ1-5; 7 nucleotides line up with TRBD1. Sequenced sample: peripheral blood. The receptor was derived from a man aged 45-65 years with acute or convalescent COVID-19. The CDR3 DNA reads as TGCGCCAGCAGCCCGGGACAGTCCAATCAGCCCCAGCATTTT. Protein sequence: CASSPGQSNQPQHF.